The 19 T cell receptor beta chains presented below share a single source sample, sequenced in a study of T-cell reconstitution after alpha-beta-depleted transplantation in children. TCRbeta library construction was performed incorporating unique molecular identifiers. TCRdb analysed the PCR reads with MiXCR anew, one entry per CDR3 protein. The sample includes 190,000 or so distinct CDR3 sequences, about 6.4% seen only once; the top ten take 3% to 3.5%. Sample: PBMCs from the stem cell graft donor, taken from the stem cell graft. The receptors stem from a human donor who donated a stem cell graft to a child with Wiskott-Aldrich syndrome.

This clonotype was observed many times. This chain connects TRBV24-1 to TRBJ1-5; 8 bases align to TRBD1. This CDR3 has 15 amino acids. Per germline, CDR1 KGHDR and CDR2 SFDVKD. With 3 bases clipped from V and 3 bases from J, the junction kept 3 bases outside the gene matches. The CDR3 sequence: CATSDAGGVNQPQHF. Here the CDR3 DNA reads TGTGCCACCAGTGATGCAGGGGGCGTCAATCAGCCCCAGCATTTT.

This clonotype came up a few times. This chain links TRBV20-1 with TRBJ2-1; D is perhaps TRBD1 or TRBD2 (5 bases each). V was pared by 5 bases and J by 5 bases, with 10 bases between. The V gene's germline CDR1 is DFQATT and CDR2 SNEGSKA (reference sequence). CDR3 length equals 12 residues. The CDR3 loop reads CSARDLNNEQFF. The CDR3 region has the DNA TGCAGTGCTCGGGACCTGAACAATGAGCAGTTCTTC.

This clonotype has a count of ten or more. The V gene is TRBV20-1, the J gene TRBJ1-6; D not resolved. V was pared by 5 bases and J by 7 bases, with 15 bases between. CDR3 length equals 14 residues. Germline-derived CDR1 and CDR2 are DFQATT and SNEGSKA (reference sequence). DNA of the CDR3: TGCAGTGCTCGACTCGCGGGCGACAATTCACCCCTCCACTTT. It translates to CSARLAGDNSPLHF.

This clonotype showed up many times. The chain links TRBV11-3 to TRBJ2-3, with TRBD2 matching 9 bases. From germline, CDR1 is SGHNT and CDR2 YENEEA. V gave up 1 base and J gave up 4 bases; unmatched junction bases: 3. CDR3 length equals 15 residues. CDR3 nucleotides: TGTGCCAGCAGCTTAGGCGGGGGGGCAGCAGATACGCAGTATTTT. This codes for CASSLGGGAADTQYF.

In its sample, this clonotype was seen many times. The rearrangement uses TRBV28 and TRBJ2-7; 11 bases fit TRBD1. The CDR3 covers 15 residues. The V and J ends lost 7 bases and 4 bases, in that order; junction bases with no gene match: 9. Germline V gives CDR1 MDHEN, CDR2 SYDVKM. CDR3 sequence reads: CASTASGTGGYEQYF. The CDR3 coding sequence is TGTGCCAGCACCGCCTCCGGGACAGGGGGATACGAGCAGTACTTC.

This clonotype was seen ten or more times. The rearrangement joins TRBV12-3 or TRBV12-4 to TRBJ2-7; 8 bases map to TRBD2. Germline trimming cut 5 bases from V and 5 bases from J; bases unmatched to any gene: 8. The CDR3 length is 14 residues. The CDR3 sequence: CASSPPGLGHEQYF. The DNA of the CDR3 is TGTGCCAGCAGTCCGCCGGGACTAGGGCACGAGCAGTACTTC.

Ten or more counts support this clonotype. This chain joins TRBV12-3 or TRBV12-4 and TRBJ2-1, with 7 bases matching TRBD2. J was trimmed by 1 base and V by 6 bases; bases with no gene match: 6. There are 15 residues in the CDR3. CDR3: CASSLRRESYNEQFF. In DNA form, the CDR3 reads TGTGCCAGCAGCTTGCGGCGGGAGTCCTACAATGAGCAGTTCTTC.

This clonotype was detected many times. The V call is TRBV19, the J call TRBJ2-1; perhaps TRBD2 as D (5 bases). There are 15 residues in the CDR3. The V and J ends lost 3 bases and 0 bases respectively, with 9 bases between them. CDR1 is LNHDA, CDR2 SQIVND, per germline (reference sequence). The CDR3 DNA is TGTGCCAGTAGTATGTCAGCGGACTCCTACAATGAGCAGTTCTTC. It codes for CASSMSADSYNEQFF.

This clonotype was found many times. This chain connects TRBV5-1 to TRBJ1-1; D gene ambiguous. The germline V and J ends were trimmed by 2 bases and 2 bases, with 10 bases remaining between them. This CDR3 has 14 residues. Germline CDR1 SGHRS, CDR2 YFSETQ. The CDR3 DNA reads TGCGCCAGCAGCTTCGTCTCGGGAAACACTGAAGCTTTCTTT. Its translation is CASSFVSGNTEAFF.

This sequence joins TRBV30 and TRBJ2-7; tentatively, D is TRBD2 (6 bases). Trimming took off 0 bases at V and 0 bases at J, with 9 bases between the two ends. This CDR3 spans 14 amino acids. Germline V gene lookup returns CDR1 GTSNPN and CDR2 SVGIG (reference sequence). CDR3 loop: CAWSVQGLSYEQYF. In nucleotides, the CDR3 is TGTGCCTGGAGTGTCCAGGGACTCTCCTACGAGCAGTACTTC. Full variable domain (rest looked up from reference TRBV30 and TRBJ2-7): SQTIHQWPATLVQPVGSPLSLECTVEGTSNPNLYWYRQAAGRGLQLLFYSVGIGQISSEVPQNLSASRPQDRQFILSSKKLLLSDSGFYLCAWSVQGLSYEQYFGPGTRLTVT.

This clonotype was seen ten or more times. This chain links TRBV29-1 with TRBJ2-3; D is perhaps TRBD1 (6 bases). Germline CDR1 SQVTM, CDR2 ANQGSEA. The CDR3 consists of 12 residues. The V and J ends lost 3 bases and 6 bases respectively, with 10 bases between them. CDR3 sequence: CSVEGAEDTQYF. CDR3 DNA: TGCAGCGTTGAGGGGGCAGAGGATACGCAGTATTTT.

This clonotype was recorded at least ten times. J is TRBJ1-1 and V is TRBV7-2; D is unclear. Trimming cost V 5 bases and J 3 bases, with 13 bases left between them. From germline, CDR1 is SGHTA and CDR2 FQGNSA. CDR3 length: 14 amino acids. The CDR3 bases are TGTGCCAGCAGCCTCTTGTGGCAGTACACTGAAGCTTTCTTT. Translation gives CASSLLWQYTEAFF.

The genes are TRBV14 and TRBJ2-3, with a possible D match to TRBD2 (5 bases). Trimming cost V 4 bases and J 10 bases, with 21 bases left between them. The CDR3 totals 15 residues. CDR1 is SGHDN, CDR2 FVKESK, per germline. Here the CDR3 reads CASSRDWVSSEAQYF. The CDR3 DNA is TGTGCCAGCAGCCGCGATTGGGTTTCCTCGGAGGCGCAGTATTTT.

This clonotype occurred many times. The chain joins TRBV7-2 to TRBJ1-5, with D possibly being TRBD1 (6 bases). Trimming removed 3 bases at V and 4 bases at J, with 13 bases between. Germline V CDR1 and CDR2: SGHTA, FQGNSA. The CDR3 is made up of 15 amino acids. CDR3 protein: CASSFTRTANQPQHF. DNA of the CDR3: TGTGCCAGCAGCTTTACCCGGACAGCTAATCAGCCCCAGCATTTT.

This clonotype has at least ten counts. This chain joins TRBV27 and TRBJ2-2, with D tentatively TRBD2 (6 bases). Trimming pared 6 bases from V and 6 bases from J, leaving 20 bases between. The CDR3 extends over 16 amino acids. Germline CDR1 MNHEY, CDR2 SMNVEV (reference sequence). The CDR3 reads CASSRTMRGWAGELFF. In DNA, the CDR3 is TGTGCCAGCAGCCGTACTATGCGGGGCTGGGCCGGGGAGCTGTTTTTT.

The sample holds many counts of this clonotype. The chain employs TRBV6-5 and TRBJ2-7; no definite D call. This CDR3 has 14 amino acids. V lost 1 base and J 1 base, leaving 8 bases between the germline ends. Germline V gene lookup returns CDR1 MNHEY and CDR2 SVGAGI. This chain's CDR3 is CASSYFYRSYEQYF. In nucleotides, the CDR3 is TGTGCCAGCAGTTACTTCTACAGATCCTACGAGCAGTACTTC.

Many counts were recorded for this clonotype. The chain uses TRBV24-1 and TRBJ2-1; perhaps TRBD2 as D (6 bases). This CDR3 comprises 14 residues. The V and J ends lost 0 bases and 8 bases respectively, with 10 bases between them. CDR1 KGHDR and CDR2 SFDVKD come from the germline V gene. The CDR3 protein is CATSDLGGSDEQFF. The CDR3 DNA sequence: TGTGCCACCAGTGATTTGGGAGGGTCCGATGAGCAGTTCTTC.

The sample holds many counts of this clonotype. The gene calls are TRBV29-1 and TRBJ1-1; D unclear. Trimming removed 7 bases from V and 5 bases from J, with 17 bases in between. Germline values: CDR1 SQVTM, CDR2 ANQGSEA. This CDR3 spans 13 amino acids. The CDR3 loop is CSAGTPVRTEAFF. CDR3 sequence (DNA): TGCAGCGCCGGTACACCGGTTCGGACTGAAGCTTTCTTT.

This clonotype has a count of ten or more. V gene TRBV29-1 combines with J gene TRBJ2-7, with 10 bases lining up with TRBD1. The CDR3 is 16 amino acids. The V gene end was trimmed by 0 bases and the J gene end by 4 bases; junction bases not matched to a gene: 9. Germline V CDR1 and CDR2: SQVTM, ANQGSEA. The CDR3 sequence: CSVEELRQGAEYEQYF. Here the CDR3 DNA reads TGCAGCGTTGAAGAGCTCCGACAGGGGGCGGAATACGAGCAGTACTTC.